Described below is a single T cell receptor beta chain sequence and its context. CDR1 is LNHDA, CDR2 SQIVND, per germline (reference sequence). This CDR3 spans 17 amino acids. V gave up 1 base and J gave up 3 bases, with 16 bases separating them. These data are taken from a study of cytomegalovirus exposure and HLA in healthy donors. All donors participated as healthy donors of bone marrow. Researchers ran the PCR with 60 Vbeta and 13 Jbeta primers. Clones were read by immunoSEQ multiplex PCR, and TCRdb kept only the in-frame ones, dropping some. The sample records about 170,000 clones, 72% being singletons.

This chain links TRBV19 with TRBJ1-5; a possible D gene is TRBD1 (5 bases). The sequencing input was PBMCs. This receptor was obtained from a human donor in good health. For the CDR3, the DNA is TGTGCCAGTAGTATAGGAGTTGCTTCCAGGGTCAATCAGCCCCAGCATTTT. Translated, it gives CASSIGVASRVNQPQHF.